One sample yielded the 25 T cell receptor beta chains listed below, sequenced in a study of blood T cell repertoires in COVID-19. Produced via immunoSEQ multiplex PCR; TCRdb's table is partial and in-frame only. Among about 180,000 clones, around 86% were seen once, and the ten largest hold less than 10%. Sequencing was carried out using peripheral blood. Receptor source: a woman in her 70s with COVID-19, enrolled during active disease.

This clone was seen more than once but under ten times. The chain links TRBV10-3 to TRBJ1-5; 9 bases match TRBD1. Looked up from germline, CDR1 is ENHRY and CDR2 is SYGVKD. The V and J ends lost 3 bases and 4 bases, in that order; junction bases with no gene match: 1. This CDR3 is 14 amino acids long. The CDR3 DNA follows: TGTGCCATCAGTGATGGGACAGGGAATCAGCCCCAGCATTTT. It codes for CAISDGTGNQPQHF.

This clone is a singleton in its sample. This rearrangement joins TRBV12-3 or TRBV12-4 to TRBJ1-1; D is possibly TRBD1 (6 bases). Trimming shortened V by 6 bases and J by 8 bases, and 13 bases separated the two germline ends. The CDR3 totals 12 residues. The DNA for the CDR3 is TGTGCCAGCAGCCGAGGACAGTCCGAAGCTTTCTTT. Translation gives CASSRGQSEAFF.

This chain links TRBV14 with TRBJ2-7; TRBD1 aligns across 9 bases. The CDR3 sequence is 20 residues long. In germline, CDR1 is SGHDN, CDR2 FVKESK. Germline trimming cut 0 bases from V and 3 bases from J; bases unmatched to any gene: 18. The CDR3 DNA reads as TGTGCCAGCAGCCAAGATTTTAGGGGACAGGGAAACCCGATCTACTACGAGCAGTACTTC. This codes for CASSQDFRGQGNPIYYEQYF.

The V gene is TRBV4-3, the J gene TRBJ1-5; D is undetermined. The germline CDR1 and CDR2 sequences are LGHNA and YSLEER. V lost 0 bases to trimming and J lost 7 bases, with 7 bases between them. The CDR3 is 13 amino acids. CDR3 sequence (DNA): TGCGCCAGCAGCCAAGATCTCGGGCAGCCCCAGCATTTT. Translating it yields CASSQDLGQPQHF.

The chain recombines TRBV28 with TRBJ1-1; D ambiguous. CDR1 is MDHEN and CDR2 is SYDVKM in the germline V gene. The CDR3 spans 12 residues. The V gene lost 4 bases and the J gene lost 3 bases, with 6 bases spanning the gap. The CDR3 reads CASSSLHTEAFF. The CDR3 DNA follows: TGTGCCAGCAGTTCCCTCCACACTGAAGCTTTCTTT.

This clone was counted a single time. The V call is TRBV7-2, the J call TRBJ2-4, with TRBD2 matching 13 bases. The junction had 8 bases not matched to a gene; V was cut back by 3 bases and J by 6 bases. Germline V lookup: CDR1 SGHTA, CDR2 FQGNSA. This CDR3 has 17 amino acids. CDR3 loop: CASSLKLAGGPGNIQYF. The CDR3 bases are TGTGCCAGCAGCTTGAAACTAGCGGGAGGGCCGGGAAACATTCAGTACTTC.

CDR3 sequence reads: CASSEWGQGNTGELFF. CDR3 DNA: TGCGCCAGCAGTGAGTGGGGGCAGGGTAACACCGGGGAGCTGTTTTTT. This sequence joins TRBV10-2 and TRBJ2-2; the D gene is possibly TRBD1 (6 bases). V was cut by 1 base and J by 2 bases, with 11 bases left in between. The CDR3 has 16 residues. Germline loops: CDR1 WSHSY, CDR2 SAAADI.

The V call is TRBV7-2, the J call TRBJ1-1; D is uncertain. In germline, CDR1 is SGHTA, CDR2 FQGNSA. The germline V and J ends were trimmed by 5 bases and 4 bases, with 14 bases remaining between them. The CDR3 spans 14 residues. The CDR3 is CASSLDGRGTEAFF. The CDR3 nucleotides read TGTGCCAGCAGCCTTGACGGACGGGGCACTGAAGCTTTCTTT.

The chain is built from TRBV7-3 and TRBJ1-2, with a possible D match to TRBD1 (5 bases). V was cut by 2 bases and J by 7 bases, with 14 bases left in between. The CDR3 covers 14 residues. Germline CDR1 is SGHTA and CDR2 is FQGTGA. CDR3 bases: TGTGCCAGCAGCTTATCTGGGGCGGAGAGTGGCTACACCTTC. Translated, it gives CASSLSGAESGYTF.

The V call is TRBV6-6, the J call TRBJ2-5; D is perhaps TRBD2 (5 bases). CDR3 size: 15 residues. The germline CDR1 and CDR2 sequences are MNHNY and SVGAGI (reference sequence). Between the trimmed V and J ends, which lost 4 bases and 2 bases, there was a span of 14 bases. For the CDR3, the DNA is TGTGCCAGCAGTTCCGCCAACAGAGGGCAAGAGACCCAGTACTTC. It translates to CASSSANRGQETQYF.

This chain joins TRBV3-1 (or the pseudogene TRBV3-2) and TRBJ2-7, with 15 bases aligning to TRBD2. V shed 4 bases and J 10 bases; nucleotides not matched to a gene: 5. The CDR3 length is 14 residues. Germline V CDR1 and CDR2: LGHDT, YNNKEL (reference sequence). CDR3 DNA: TGTGCCAGCAGCCGAGCGGGACTAGCGGGAGGACAGTACTTC. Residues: CASSRAGLAGGQYF.

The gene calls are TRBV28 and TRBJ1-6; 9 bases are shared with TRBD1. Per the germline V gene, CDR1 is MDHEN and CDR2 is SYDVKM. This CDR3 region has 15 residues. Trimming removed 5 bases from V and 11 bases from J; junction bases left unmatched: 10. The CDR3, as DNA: TGTGCCAGCAGTCCGCGGGGGACAGGGTTTACACCCCTCCACTTT. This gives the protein CASSPRGTGFTPLHF.

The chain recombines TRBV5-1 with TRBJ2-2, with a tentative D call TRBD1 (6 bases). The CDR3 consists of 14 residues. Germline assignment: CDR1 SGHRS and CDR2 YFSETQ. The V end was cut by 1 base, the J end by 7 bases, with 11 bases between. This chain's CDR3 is CASSLYIGGGELFF. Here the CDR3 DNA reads TGCGCCAGCAGCTTGTATATAGGGGGCGGGGAGCTGTTTTTT. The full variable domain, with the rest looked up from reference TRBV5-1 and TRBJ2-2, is KAGVTQTPRYLIKTRGQQVTLSCSPISGHRSVSWYQQTPGQGLQFLFEYFSETQRNKGNFPGRFSGRQFSNSRSEMNVSTLELGDSALYLCASSLYIGGGELFFGEGSRLTVL.

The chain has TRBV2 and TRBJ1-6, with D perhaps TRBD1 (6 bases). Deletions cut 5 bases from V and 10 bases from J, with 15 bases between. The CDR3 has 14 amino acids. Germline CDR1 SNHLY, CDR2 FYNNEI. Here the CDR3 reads CASSLQGHGSPLHF. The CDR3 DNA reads TGTGCCAGCAGTCTACAGGGTCACGGCTCACCCCTCCACTTT. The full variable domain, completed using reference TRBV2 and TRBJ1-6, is EPEVTQTPSHQVTQMGQEVILRCVPISNHLYFYWYRQILGQKVEFLVSFYNNEISEKSEIFDDQFSVERPDGSNFTLKIRSTKLEDSAMYFCASSLQGHGSPLHFGNGTRLTVT.

CDR3 loop: CASSGRGNQPQHF. The CDR3 nucleotides are TGTGCCAGCAGTGGACGGGGCAATCAGCCCCAGCATTTT. The gene calls are TRBV2 and TRBJ1-5; D call uncertain. The germline CDR1 and CDR2 sequences are SNHLY and FYNNEI. The CDR3 loop spans 13 amino acids. V was pared by 4 bases and J by 2 bases, with 6 bases between.

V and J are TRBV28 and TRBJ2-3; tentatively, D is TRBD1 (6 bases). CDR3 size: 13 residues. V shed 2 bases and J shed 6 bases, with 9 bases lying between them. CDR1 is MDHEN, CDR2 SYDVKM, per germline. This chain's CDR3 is CASSLSQGDTQYF. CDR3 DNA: TGTGCCAGCAGTTTAAGTCAGGGGGATACGCAGTATTTT.

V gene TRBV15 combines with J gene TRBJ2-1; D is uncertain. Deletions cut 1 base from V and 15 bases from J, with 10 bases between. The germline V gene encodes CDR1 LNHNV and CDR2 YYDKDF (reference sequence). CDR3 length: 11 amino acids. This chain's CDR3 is CATSRADSWFF. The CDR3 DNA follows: TGTGCCACCAGCAGAGCCGACTCTTGGTTCTTC. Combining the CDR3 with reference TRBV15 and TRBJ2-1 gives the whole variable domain DAMVIQNPRYQVTQFGKPVTLSCSQTLNHNVMYWYQQKSSQAPKLLFHYYDKDFNNEADTPDNFQSRRPNTSFCFLDIRSPGLGDTAMYLCATSRADSWFFGPGTRLTVL.

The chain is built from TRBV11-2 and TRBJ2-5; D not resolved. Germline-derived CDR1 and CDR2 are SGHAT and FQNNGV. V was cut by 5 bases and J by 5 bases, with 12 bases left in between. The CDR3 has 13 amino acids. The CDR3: CASSASLEETQYF. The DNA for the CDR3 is TGTGCCAGCAGCGCCAGTCTGGAGGAGACCCAGTACTTC.

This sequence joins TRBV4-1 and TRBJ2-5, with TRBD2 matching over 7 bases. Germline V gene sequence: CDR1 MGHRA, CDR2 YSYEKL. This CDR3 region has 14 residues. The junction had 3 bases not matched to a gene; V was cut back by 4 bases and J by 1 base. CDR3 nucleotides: TGCGCCAGCAGCCTGGGGGGGTTCCAAGAGACCCAGTACTTC. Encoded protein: CASSLGGFQETQYF.

CDR3 loop: CASSHKNLLLGYTF. CDR3 DNA: TGTGCCAGCAGTCATAAAAACCTACTTTTAGGCTACACCTTC. The chain combines TRBV7-9 with TRBJ1-2; D is uncertain. The CDR3 totals 14 residues. The V end was cut by 6 bases, the J end by 8 bases, with 19 bases between. The germline CDR1 and CDR2 sequences are SEHNR and FQNEAQ (reference sequence). The full variable domain, with the rest looked up from reference TRBV7-9 and TRBJ1-2, is DTGVSQNPRHKITKRGQNVTFRCDPISEHNRLYWYRQTLGQGPEFLTYFQNEAQLEKSRLLSDRFSAERPKGSFSTLEIQRTEQGDSAMYLCASSHKNLLLGYTFGSGTRLTVV.

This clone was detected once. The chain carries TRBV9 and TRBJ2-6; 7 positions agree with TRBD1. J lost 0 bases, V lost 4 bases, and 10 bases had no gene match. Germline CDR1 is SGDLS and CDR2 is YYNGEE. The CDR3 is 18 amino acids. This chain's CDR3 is CASSPQQGRHSGANVLTF. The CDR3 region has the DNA TGTGCCAGCAGCCCACAACAGGGGCGCCACTCTGGGGCCAACGTCCTGACTTTC.

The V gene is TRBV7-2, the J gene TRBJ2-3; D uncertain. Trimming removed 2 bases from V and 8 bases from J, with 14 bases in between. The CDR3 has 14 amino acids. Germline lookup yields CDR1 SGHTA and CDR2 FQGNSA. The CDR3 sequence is CASSLSPDLGTQYF. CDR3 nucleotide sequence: TGTGCCAGCAGCTTATCGCCCGACCTAGGTACGCAGTATTTT.

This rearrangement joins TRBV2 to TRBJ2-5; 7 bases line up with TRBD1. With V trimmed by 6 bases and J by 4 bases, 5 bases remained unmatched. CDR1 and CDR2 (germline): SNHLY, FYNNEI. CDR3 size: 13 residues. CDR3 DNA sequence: TGTGCCAGCAGAGGAAGACAGGGAGAGACCCAGTACTTC. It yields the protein CASRGRQGETQYF.

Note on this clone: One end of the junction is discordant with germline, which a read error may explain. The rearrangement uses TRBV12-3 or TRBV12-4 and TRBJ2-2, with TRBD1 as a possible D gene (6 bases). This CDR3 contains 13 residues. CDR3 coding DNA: TGTGCCAGCAGTTTAGGATCCCGAGGGGGGCTGTTTTTT. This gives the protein CASSLGSRGGLFF.

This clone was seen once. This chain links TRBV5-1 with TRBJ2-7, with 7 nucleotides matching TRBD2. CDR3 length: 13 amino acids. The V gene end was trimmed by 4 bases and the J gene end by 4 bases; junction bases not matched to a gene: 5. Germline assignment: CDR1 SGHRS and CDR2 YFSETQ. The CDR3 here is CASSGLVPYEQYF. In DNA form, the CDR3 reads TGCGCCAGCAGCGGACTAGTCCCATACGAGCAGTACTTC. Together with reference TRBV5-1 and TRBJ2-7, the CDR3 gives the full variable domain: KAGVTQTPRYLIKTRGQQVTLSCSPISGHRSVSWYQQTPGQGLQFLFEYFSETQRNKGNFPGRFSGRQFSNSRSEMNVSTLELGDSALYLCASSGLVPYEQYFGPGTRLTVT.